These 11 T cell receptor beta chains came from one sample sequenced in a study of blood T cell repertoires in COVID-19. The assay was immunoSEQ multiplex PCR, and TCRdb's table has in-frame clones only and misses some. The table has 90,000 to 120,000 clones, about two thirds seen once. The sample consisted of peripheral blood. These receptors all stem from a woman in her forties with acute or convalescent COVID-19.

This clone was found a few times. The chain combines TRBV30 with TRBJ1-3, with a weak D call TRBD1 (5 bases). The V gene's germline CDR1 is GTSNPN and CDR2 SVGIG (reference sequence). V lost 3 bases to trimming and J lost 0 bases, with 9 bases between them. The CDR3 covers 14 residues. The CDR3 DNA follows: TGTGCCTGGAGAAAAGACAGCTCTGGAAACACCATATATTTT. It translates to CAWRKDSSGNTIYF.

The J gene is TRBJ1-6, the V gene TRBV2; 9 positions agree with TRBD1. V gave up 6 bases and J gave up 6 bases; unmatched junction bases: 6. Germline V gene lookup returns CDR1 SNHLY and CDR2 FYNNEI. This CDR3 has 15 amino acids. The CDR3 coding sequence is TGTGCCAGCAGCCTGGGACAGGGAGGTAATTCACCCCTCCACTTT. Translating it yields CASSLGQGGNSPLHF.

The chain carries TRBV28 and TRBJ2-3; 7 nucleotides line up with TRBD1. CDR3 length: 17 residues. Germline V gene lookup returns CDR1 MDHEN and CDR2 SYDVKM. V lost 2 bases and J lost 1; bases outside the gene matches: 9. CDR3 residues: CASSLLRGTPGTDTQYF. The DNA for the CDR3 is TGTGCCAGCAGTTTACTCAGGGGGACCCCTGGCACAGATACGCAGTATTTT.

The rearrangement joins TRBV3-1 (or the pseudogene TRBV3-2) to TRBJ1-5; no firm D call. The CDR3 is 15 amino acids. V was pared by 0 bases and J by 0 bases, with 6 bases between. Looked up from germline, CDR1 is LGHDT and CDR2 is YNNKEL (reference sequence). The CDR3 here is CASSQESVSNQPQHF. The CDR3 nucleotides read TGTGCCAGCAGCCAAGAGTCCGTTAGCAATCAGCCCCAGCATTTT.

The J gene is TRBJ1-2, the V gene TRBV12-3 or TRBV12-4, with 7 bases that match TRBD1. This CDR3 has 11 amino acids. V lost 10 bases and J lost 6; bases outside the gene matches: 5. Here the CDR3 reads CATSTGDGYTF. The DNA for the CDR3 is TGTGCCACCTCAACAGGGGATGGCTACACCTTC.

The rearrangement joins TRBV6-5 to TRBJ2-5; 8 bases match TRBD2. V lost 7 bases and J lost 5; bases outside the gene matches: 9. The CDR3 extends over 14 amino acids. Germline V gene lookup returns CDR1 MNHEY and CDR2 SVGAGI. CDR3 loop: CASNLGGAEETQYF. CDR3 in DNA: TGTGCCAGCAATCTCGGGGGGGCGGAGGAGACCCAGTACTTC.

For the CDR3, the DNA is TGTGCCAGCAGCTCAACGGGACAACCGGGGGAGACCCAGTACTTC. Protein sequence: CASSSTGQPGETQYF. The chain joins TRBV9 to TRBJ2-5; weak D call: TRBD1 (6 bases). With 4 bases removed from V and 5 bases from J, the gap between germline ends came to 18 bases. CDR1 is SGDLS and CDR2 is YYNGEE in the germline V gene. The CDR3 totals 15 residues. Complete variable domain (other parts from reference TRBV9 and TRBJ2-5): DSGVTQTPKHLITATGQRVTLRCSPRSGDLSVYWYQQSLDQGLQFLIQYYNGEERAKGNILERFSAQQFPDLHSELNLSSLELGDSALYFCASSSTGQPGETQYFGPGTRLLVL.

The chain employs TRBV18 and TRBJ1-1; 10 positions agree with TRBD1. CDR3 length equals 14 residues. With 0 bases clipped from V and 6 bases from J, the junction kept 1 base outside the gene matches. Germline lookup yields CDR1 KGHSH and CDR2 LQKENI. CDR3 residues: CASSPPGTGAEAFF. DNA for the CDR3: TGTGCCAGCTCACCACCGGGGACAGGGGCTGAAGCTTTCTTT.

In its sample, this clone was seen many times. V and J are TRBV28 and TRBJ2-2; possibly TRBD1 for D (6 bases). Deletions cut 6 bases from V and 4 bases from J, with 15 bases between. The CDR3 is 15 residues long. Germline CDR1 is MDHEN and CDR2 is SYDVKM. In nucleotides, the CDR3 is TGTGCCAGCAGCTTCACTCTGGGGGCCACCGGGGAGCTGTTTTTT. It encodes CASSFTLGATGELFF.

The V call is TRBV7-2, the J call TRBJ2-5; no clear D gene. CDR3 size: 13 residues. Trimming took off 5 bases at V and 5 bases at J, with 12 bases between the two ends. Germline CDR1 is SGHTA and CDR2 is FQGNSA. The CDR3 sequence: CASSPGPRETQYF. CDR3 bases: TGTGCCAGCAGCCCGGGTCCTAGGGAGACCCAGTACTTC.

V and J are TRBV27 and TRBJ2-3; a possible D gene is TRBD2 (5 bases). V was cut by 1 base and J by 0 bases, with 11 bases left in between. Germline V lookup: CDR1 MNHEY, CDR2 SMNVEV (reference sequence). This CDR3 region has 16 residues. CDR3 DNA: TGTGCCAGCAGTTTATTTTCCGGGGTCAGCACAGATACGCAGTATTTT. Protein sequence: CASSLFSGVSTDTQYF.